These 20 T cell receptor beta chains came from one sample sequenced in a study of blood T cell repertoires in COVID-19. Some clones are missing from TCRdb's copy, which holds only in-frame ones; the method was immunoSEQ multiplex PCR. The sample has 150,000 to 200,000 clones, around three quarters seen once. The sample was peripheral blood. Every receptor here comes from a man aged 60 to 75 with active or convalescent COVID-19.

The rearrangement uses TRBV6-1 and TRBJ1-3; D is unclear. V shed 3 bases and J shed 0 bases, with 12 bases lying between them. This CDR3 is built from 16 residues. CDR1 and CDR2 (germline): MNHNS, SASEGT. In nucleotides, the CDR3 is TGTGCCAGCAGTGATCGGCACTGGAGCTCTGGAAACACCATATATTTT. This codes for CASSDRHWSSGNTIYF.

This rearrangement joins TRBV25-1 to TRBJ1-4; D unresolved. Germline CDR1 MGHDK, CDR2 SYGVNS. CDR3 size: 13 residues. Trimming left V 4 bases short and J 8 bases short, with 11 bases between. DNA for the CDR3: TGTGCCAGCAGTGGGGCCCCTCGGGAAAAACTGTTTTTT. Encoded protein: CASSGAPREKLFF. The variable domain in full, with the rest retrieved from reference TRBV25-1 and TRBJ1-4, is EADIYQTPRYLVIGTGKKITLECSQTMGHDKMYWYQQDPGMELHLIHYSYGVNSTEKGDLSSESTVSRIRTEHFPLTLESARPSHTSQYLCASSGAPREKLFFGSGTQLSVL.

This clone has a count of ten or more. The chain employs TRBV28 and TRBJ2-1; TRBD2 might be the D (6 bases). The germline V gene encodes CDR1 MDHEN and CDR2 SYDVKM. Trimming stripped 6 bases from V and 4 bases from J, with 13 bases between. The CDR3 has 14 amino acids. CDR3 DNA: TGTGCCAGCAGGGCGGGACTGCAGTACAATGAGCAGTTCTTC. Its protein is CASRAGLQYNEQFF.

This clone was counted a few times. CDR3 sequence reads: CASSLTPGGAYGYTF. CDR3 sequence (DNA): TGTGCCAGTAGCCTCACGCCGGGGGGCGCCTATGGCTACACCTTC. The chain uses TRBV19 and TRBJ1-2, with D possibly matching TRBD1 (6 bases). The length of the CDR3 is 15 residues. CDR1 is LNHDA and CDR2 is SQIVND in the germline V gene (reference sequence). V was clipped by 6 bases and J by 4 bases, with 18 bases between them.

Concerning this clone: The same CDR3 also results from other DNA sequences found in this sample. The V call is TRBV12-3 or TRBV12-4, the J call TRBJ1-2; 8 bases fit TRBD1. This CDR3 comprises 13 residues. Trimming at V came to 5 bases and at J to 4 bases, leaving 3 bases not matched to a gene. The CDR3 reads CASSRDRGYGYTF. CDR3 bases: TGTGCCAGCAGTCGCGACAGGGGCTATGGCTACACCTTC.

This chain uses TRBV10-3 with TRBJ2-5, with 7 positions matching TRBD1. The V and J ends lost 5 bases and 5 bases, in that order; junction bases with no gene match: 8. The germline gives CDR1 ENHRY, CDR2 SYGVKD. The CDR3 has 14 residues. The CDR3, as DNA: TGTGCCATCAGTATACAGGGGTCCGGGGAGACCCAGTACTTC. Its translation: CAISIQGSGETQYF.

The chain employs TRBV7-9 and TRBJ1-5, with 11 nucleotides matching TRBD1. The CDR3 contains 16 residues. From germline, CDR1 is SEHNR and CDR2 FQNEAQ (reference sequence). V lost 3 bases, J lost 3 bases, and 4 bases stayed unmatched. The CDR3 DNA follows: TGTGCCAGCAGCTTTTCTGGACAGGGGGCCAATCAGCCCCAGCATTTT. The encoded protein is CASSFSGQGANQPQHF.

The chain has TRBV28 and TRBJ1-5, with no clear D. The length of the CDR3 is 13 residues. V was clipped by 2 bases and J by 10 bases, with 12 bases between them. The germline V gene has CDR1 MDHEN and CDR2 SYDVKM. The CDR3 coding sequence is TGTGCCAGCAGTTTAGGCTCAAAACAACCCCAGCATTTT. Translated: CASSLGSKQPQHF.

The rearrangement links TRBV4-3 to TRBJ2-3; 7 bases map to TRBD2. Trimming cost V 2 bases and J 4 bases; bases outside gene matches: 9. Germline V gene data show CDR1 as LGHNA and CDR2 as YSLEER. There are 16 residues in the CDR3. CDR3 in amino acids: CASSQNSGLKADTQYF. The CDR3 DNA reads TGCGCCAGCAGCCAAAATAGCGGGCTTAAGGCAGATACGCAGTATTTT.

This clone was counted at least ten times. The chain employs TRBV7-2 and TRBJ1-5; D is possibly TRBD1 (6 bases). Germline V gene data show CDR1 as SGHTA and CDR2 as FQGNSA. Trimming removed 5 bases from V and 1 base from J, with 9 bases in between. The CDR3 is 14 amino acids. The CDR3 nucleotides are TGTGCCAGCAGCGACAGGACGAGCAATCAGCCCCAGCATTTT. Translation: CASSDRTSNQPQHF.

The chain combines TRBV6-2 or TRBV6-3 with TRBJ2-7, with 12 nucleotides matching TRBD2. The CDR3 spans 15 residues. Germline V CDR1 and CDR2: MNHEY, SVGEGT. The V and J ends lost 5 bases and 6 bases, in that order; junction bases with no gene match: 8. The CDR3 bases are TGTGCCAGCAGTATCTCCGGGACTAGCGGGCCCGAGCAGTACTTC. Amino acids: CASSISGTSGPEQYF.

The chain uses TRBV19 and TRBJ1-2, with no clear D. CDR3 length equals 15 residues. Germline assignment: CDR1 LNHDA and CDR2 SQIVND (reference sequence). Trimming cost V 4 bases and J 2 bases, with 14 bases left between them. CDR3 loop: CASSNRLAPNYGYTF. The CDR3 bases are TGTGCCAGTAGTAACCGATTGGCACCAAACTATGGCTACACCTTC.

The chain joins TRBV11-2 to TRBJ1-4; D gene uncertain. CDR3 length: 13 amino acids. Germline loops: CDR1 SGHAT, CDR2 FQNNGV. Trimming took 1 base from V and 10 from J, leaving 10 bases between them. The CDR3 here is CASSLVERAKLFF. The CDR3 bases are TGTGCCAGCAGCTTAGTTGAGAGGGCAAAACTGTTTTTT.

The chain joins TRBV7-3 to TRBJ2-1; D is uncertain. Germline lookup yields CDR1 SGHTA and CDR2 FQGTGA. Trimming cost V 5 bases and J 8 bases, with 13 bases left between them. The CDR3 contains 13 residues. CDR3: CASSPQRLDEQFF. The CDR3 DNA follows: TGTGCCAGCAGCCCCCAAAGACTTGATGAGCAGTTCTTC.

The V gene is TRBV7-2, the J gene TRBJ1-4, with D uncertain. The ends were cut back, 1 base at V and 8 bases at J, with 14 bases in the middle. CDR1 is SGHTA and CDR2 is FQGNSA in the germline V gene. CDR3 length: 15 amino acids. The CDR3 DNA follows: TGTGCCAGCAGCTTAGGGGGAGGGTTTCGGGAAAAACTGTTTTTT. It encodes CASSLGGGFREKLFF.

This clone was detected ten times or more. The rearrangement joins TRBV11-2 to TRBJ1-6, with a weak D call TRBD1 (5 bases). Germline values: CDR1 SGHAT, CDR2 FQNNGV. V lost 5 bases and J lost 10, with 18 bases in between. The CDR3 extends over 15 amino acids. The CDR3 DNA reads as TGTGCCAGCAGCCCCGCTCAGGGACTTCGATCACCCCTCCACTTT. It translates to CASSPAQGLRSPLHF.

The sample holds a few counts of this clone. The rearrangement uses TRBV4-3 and TRBJ2-7; 10 bases align to TRBD2. Germline CDR1 reads LGHNA; CDR2 reads YSLEER. V gave up 3 bases and J gave up 5 bases; unmatched junction bases: 16. The CDR3 length is 18 residues. CDR3 DNA sequence: TGCGCCAGCAGCCACCGGGTGGGGGGGCTAGCGGGAGTAAACGAGCAGTACTTC. This sequence encodes CASSHRVGGLAGVNEQYF.

The genes are TRBV30 and TRBJ1-2; D uncertain. Trimming removed 0 bases from V and 6 bases from J, with 8 bases in between. Germline assignment: CDR1 GTSNPN and CDR2 SVGIG (reference sequence). The CDR3 has 12 amino acids. Written as DNA, the CDR3 is TGTGCCTGGAGTGTACGAGTGGATGGCTACACCTTC. Its translation: CAWSVRVDGYTF.

This rearrangement joins TRBV6-1 to TRBJ2-1, with 7 nucleotides matching TRBD2. With V trimmed by 2 bases and J by 2 bases, 6 bases remained unmatched. The CDR3 is made up of 16 amino acids. Germline CDR1 and CDR2: MNHNS and SASEGT. CDR3: CASSELAGVPYNEQFF. Here the CDR3 DNA reads TGTGCCAGCAGTGAATTGGCGGGAGTCCCCTACAATGAGCAGTTCTTC.

The chain combines TRBV19 with TRBJ2-1, with D perhaps TRBD1 (6 bases). Trimming removed 3 bases at V and 9 bases at J, with 9 bases between. Germline lookup yields CDR1 LNHDA and CDR2 SQIVND (reference sequence). This CDR3 has 12 amino acids. In DNA, the CDR3 is TGTGCCAGTAGTATGAGGGGGTCTGAGCAGTTCTTC. This gives the protein CASSMRGSEQFF.